These T cell receptor beta chains were read from a single sample in a study of shared clonotypes between healthy human individuals. TCRdb's table, derived via immunoSEQ multiplex PCR, lists solely in-frame clones and lacks some. The data contain roughly 2.2 million clones, approximately 93% of them singletons. The sample comprised naive CD4+ T cells from PBMCs. Receptors were obtained from a man younger than 35 in good health. Some clones in this sample may be carry-over from other donors' samples. Each CDR3 is given with its conserved first and last residue. A D gene is named only where the DNA matches it firmly. Clone size is shown for a subset of rows, as once, few, many or a class of expanded clone.

v_gene	d_gene	abundance	j_gene	CDR3nt	CDR3aa
TRBV7-2	.	.	TRBJ2-3	TGTGCCAGCAGCTTAGCTGGGGTAGCCGATACGCAGTATTTT	CASSLAGVADTQYF
TRBV15	.	.	TRBJ1-1	TGTGCCACCAGGTCGCAGCCAAACACTGAAGCTTTCTTT	CATRSQPNTEAFF
TRBV7-8	TRBD2	once	TRBJ2-3	TGTGCCAGCAGCCTAGCGGAGAGCACAGATACGCAGTATTTT	CASSLAESTDTQYF
TRBV6-1	.	once	TRBJ2-1	TGTGCCAGCAGTGACCAACTAGGGAATGAGCAGTTCTTC	CASSDQLGNEQFF
TRBV7-8	TRBD2	.	TRBJ2-1	TGTGCCAGCAGTCTCACAGGGGGGACTAGCGGTAGCTCCTACAATGAGCAGTTCTTC	CASSLTGGTSGSSYNEQFF
TRBV28	.	.	TRBJ2-6	TGTGCCAGCAGGGGGGGGGCCCTGGGAGGGGCCAACGTCCTGACTTTC	CASRGGALGGANVLTF
TRBV11-2	.	.	TRBJ1-2	TGTGCCAGCAGCATTCGACAGGTCTTAGGCTACACCTTC	CASSIRQVLGYTF
TRBV7-9	.	.	TRBJ1-1	TGTGCCAGCAGCTTAGGGGGATTAGGGGCTGAAGCTTTCTTT	CASSLGGLGAEAFF
TRBV28	.	.	TRBJ1-6	TGTGCCACTCAAACGGGAGTCTATAATTCACCCCTCCACTTT	CATQTGVYNSPLHF
TRBV5-1	.	.	TRBJ1-1	TGCGCCAGCAGCTTAAAGGGGGCTGAAGCTTTCTTT	CASSLKGAEAFF
TRBV11-1	TRBD2	.	TRBJ2-7	TGTGCCAGCAGCTTACTTGCGGGAGGGACCTACGAGCAGTACTTC	CASSLLAGGTYEQYF
TRBV7-3	TRBD2	once	TRBJ2-1	TGTGCCAGCAGCTTGACTAGCGGGAGGAATGAGCAGTTCTTC	CASSLTSGRNEQFF
TRBV10-3	.	.	TRBJ1-4	TGTGCCATCGCTGCGGGGAATGAAAAACTGTTTTTT	CAIAAGNEKLFF
TRBV6-6	.	.	TRBJ1-2	TGTGCCAGCAGTTACTCAGAGTCGGCGGGTGGCTACACCTTC	CASSYSESAGGYTF
TRBV15	.	.	TRBJ2-5	TGTGCCACCAGCAGAGGGCAGGCGAGTGAGACCCAGTACTTC	CATSRGQASETQYF
TRBV7-3	.	.	TRBJ2-1	TGTGCCAGCAGCTTCACCGGGACCCCCTACAATGAGCAGTTCTTC	CASSFTGTPYNEQFF
TRBV2	.	.	TRBJ1-2	TGTGCCAGCAGTGCGACAGCGAACTATGGCTACACCTTC	CASSATANYGYTF
TRBV2	.	.	TRBJ1-5	TGTGCCAGCAGTGGGGGATGGGGTCAGCCCCAGCATTTT	CASSGGWGQPQHF
TRBV28	.	.	TRBJ2-4	TGTGCCAGCAGTTTATCCGGGGTGTGGGGCAAAAACATTCAGTACTTC	CASSLSGVWGKNIQYF
TRBV7-2	.	.	TRBJ1-1	TGTGCCAGCAGCCCAACCACAGGGCCCCCTGGCCAAGCTTTCTTT	CASSPTTGPPGQAFF
TRBV10-3	TRBD1	.	TRBJ2-7	TGTGCCATCAGGGGGACAGGGAGCTCCTACGAGCAGTACTTC	CAIRGTGSSYEQYF
TRBV5-6	.	.	TRBJ2-3	TGTGCCAGCAGCTTGTGGGGGAGAGGTGCAGATACGCAGTATTTT	CASSLWGRGADTQYF
TRBV11-2	.	.	TRBJ2-7	TGTGCCAGCAGCTTAACGAGTGGCGGGCTCTACGAGCAGTACTTC	CASSLTSGGLYEQYF
TRBV29-1	.	.	TRBJ1-2	TGCAGCGTTGAAGAACGGGGGCCGGACACCTTC	CSVEERGPDTF
TRBV7-2	.	.	TRBJ1-1	TGTGCCAGCAGCCCGGATAGGACGGGGAACACTGAAGCTTTCTTT	CASSPDRTGNTEAFF
TRBV27	.	.	TRBJ2-7	TGTGCCAGCAGCCCTTCGTGGAGCTACGAGCAGTACTTC	CASSPSWSYEQYF
TRBV19	TRBD1	.	TRBJ2-1	TGTGCCAGTAGTATGCTGGGACAGGGCTACAATGAGCAGTTCTTC	CASSMLGQGYNEQFF
TRBV7-2	.	.	TRBJ2-2	TGTGCCAGCAGCACACGGAGGAGCGGGGAGCTGTTTTTT	CASSTRRSGELFF
TRBV2	.	.	TRBJ1-5	TGTGCCAGTCGACAGCTTAGCAATCAGCCCCAGCATTTT	CASRQLSNQPQHF
TRBV6-1	TRBD2	.	TRBJ2-2	TGTGCCAGCAGTACTAGCGGGAGACGGGTCGGGGAGCTGTTTTTT	CASSTSGRRVGELFF
TRBV7-3	.	.	TRBJ2-3	TGTGCCAGCAGCCTATTACCGGGACCTGATACGCAGTATTTT	CASSLLPGPDTQYF
TRBV6-5	.	.	TRBJ1-1	TGTGCCAGCAGCCTCTTAGGGGAAACTGAAGCTTTCTTT	CASSLLGETEAFF
TRBV4-1	TRBD2	.	TRBJ2-2	TGCGCCAGCAGCCAAGATAGGGGACTAGCGGAGAACACCGGGGAGCTGTTTTTT	CASSQDRGLAENTGELFF
TRBV5-1	.	.	TRBJ2-5	TGCGCCAGCAGCTTGGAACGAGAAGAGACCCAGTACTTC	CASSLEREETQYF
TRBV6-1	.	.	TRBJ2-7	TGTGCCAGCAGTGCCTGGGAGCGGCAGTACTTC	CASSAWERQYF
TRBV29-1	.	.	TRBJ1-5	TGCAGCGTACAGGGTAGCAATCAGCCCCAGCATTTT	CSVQGSNQPQHF
TRBV30	TRBD1	few	TRBJ1-1	TGTGCCTGGAGCGGACAGGGGGTAACTGAAGCTTTCTTT	CAWSGQGVTEAFF
TRBV10-2	TRBD2	.	TRBJ2-1	TGCGCCAGCACCGTCGCGGGAGCGGGAAGCTCCTACAATGAGCAGTTCTTC	CASTVAGAGSSYNEQFF
TRBV5-1	TRBD1	.	TRBJ1-1	TGCGCCAGCAGCTTGCCCCGACAGGGACATTCGGAAGCTTTCTTT	CASSLPRQGHSEAFF
TRBV6-5	.	once	TRBJ2-3	TGTGCCAGCAGCTGGGGCAACGGGGCAGATACGCAGTATTTT	CASSWGNGADTQYF
TRBV25-1	.	.	TRBJ2-7	TGTGCCAGCAGTGTGGTGGGCTACGAGCAGTACTTC	CASSVVGYEQYF
TRBV5-1	.	.	TRBJ1-2	TGCGCCAGCAACCTAGGAGGTAACTATGGCTACACCTTC	CASNLGGNYGYTF
TRBV28	TRBD2	.	TRBJ2-3	TGTGCCAGCAGTGTAGGCGGGACTAGCGCAACAGATACGCAGTATTTT	CASSVGGTSATDTQYF
TRBV6-5	.	.	TRBJ2-3	TGTGCCAGCAGTTGGAGAAAGGGCGGCCCCACAGATACGCAGTATTTT	CASSWRKGGPTDTQYF
TRBV7-9	.	.	TRBJ2-7	TGTGCCAGCGGACCGACAGGGCAGTACTTC	CASGPTGQYF
TRBV15	.	.	TRBJ2-7	TGTGCCACCAGCAGAGGACTCTACGAGCAGTACTTC	CATSRGLYEQYF
TRBV11-2	.	.	TRBJ2-3	TGTGCCAGCAGCTTAGGAGGTAGCACAGATACGCAGTATTTT	CASSLGGSTDTQYF
TRBV5-1	TRBD2	.	TRBJ2-4	TGCGCCAGCAGCTTAGATAGCGGGAGGGCTAACATTCAGTACTTC	CASSLDSGRANIQYF
TRBV7-3	.	.	TRBJ2-7	TGTGCCAGCAGCTTATTGGCCTCCTACGAGCAGTACTTC	CASSLLASYEQYF
TRBV6-1	.	.	TRBJ2-3	TGTGCCAGCAGTGATTGGAGAGCTAGCACAGATACGCAGTATTTT	CASSDWRASTDTQYF
TRBV6-6	.	.	TRBJ2-7	TGTGCCAGCAGTTACATGGGGGCGTCCTACGAGCAGTACTTC	CASSYMGASYEQYF
TRBV19	TRBD1	.	TRBJ1-1	TGTGCCAGTTCCGGGACAGAAGCCCCTTACACTGAAGCTTTCTTT	CASSGTEAPYTEAFF
TRBV28	.	.	TRBJ1-5	TGTGCCAGCAGTTTGGGGGGAGGGAATCAGCCCCAGCATTTT	CASSLGGGNQPQHF
TRBV7-2	TRBD1	.	TRBJ1-3	TGTGCCAGCAGCTTCCCCGGACCGGGACAGTTCGGCTCTGGAAACACCATATATTTT	CASSFPGPGQFGSGNTIYF
TRBV28	TRBD2	.	TRBJ2-5	TGTGCCAGCAGTCCCCCTGAGGGGAGGGGAGAGACCCAGTACTTC	CASSPPEGRGETQYF
TRBV19	TRBD1	.	TRBJ1-4	TGTGCCAGTTCGAACACGGGACAGGGTGAAAAACTGTTTTTT	CASSNTGQGEKLFF
TRBV5-8	TRBD2	.	TRBJ2-2	TGTGCCAGCAGCCCGGGACTAGCGACTAACACCGGGGAGCTGTTTTTT	CASSPGLATNTGELFF